This TCR beta chain comes out of a study of blood T cell repertoires in COVID-19. The repertoire was sequenced with immunoSEQ multiplex PCR; TCRdb's copy has only in-frame clones and lacks some. The sample records about 280,000 clones, roughly 87% being singletons. Germline loops: CDR1 SEHNR, CDR2 FQNEAQ (reference sequence). V shed 5 bases and J shed 2 bases, with 9 bases lying between them. There are 13 residues in the CDR3. The sample comprised peripheral blood. This TCR came from a man in his late teens or twenties with active or convalescent COVID-19. This chain connects TRBV7-9 to TRBJ1-2; possibly TRBD1 for D (5 bases). CDR3 DNA: TGTGCCAGCAGCGCAGGGTTGAACTATGGCTACACCTTC. It yields the protein CASSAGLNYGYTF.